The 12 T cell receptor beta chains reported below all come from one sample, sequenced in a study of vaccination and CD4 T cells after COVID-19. Sequencing of the DNA from cultured CD4+ T cells was carried out with the Oncomine TCR Beta short-read assay. TCRdb recomputed calls from the PCR reads with MiXCR, one row per CDR3 protein. This sample has under 15,000 distinct CDR3 sequences, with approximately 60% found just once. This sample's treatment: roughly ten-day PBMC culture with coronavirus spike peptide pools or control peptides (ViraFEST assay). These TCRs' antigens remain unknown. The sample consisted of CD4+ T cells from blood, cultured in vitro, taken before SARS-CoV-2 vaccination. These TCRs come from a human donor who had recovered from COVID-19.

The genes are TRBV20-1 and TRBJ1-1; no reliable D call. The CDR3 contains 12 residues. Germline lookup yields CDR1 DFQATT and CDR2 SNEGSKA (reference sequence). V dropped 2 bases and J dropped 5 bases, with 9 bases sitting between them. CDR3 sequence (DNA): TGCAGTGCTAGACGGCCGGAGACTGAAGCTTTCTTT. Its translation is CSARRPETEAFF.

This chain uses TRBV10-3 with TRBJ1-4; D unresolved. This CDR3 has 14 amino acids. Germline V gene data show CDR1 as ENHRY and CDR2 as SYGVKD. Trimming cost V 2 bases and J 0 bases, with 4 bases left between them. CDR3 protein: CAISEDTTNEKLFF. The CDR3 DNA is TGTGCCATCAGTGAGGACACAACTAATGAAAAACTGTTTTTT.

V and J are TRBV7-6 and TRBJ2-1; TRBD2 aligns across 11 bases. Per the germline V gene, CDR1 is SGHVS and CDR2 is FNYEAQ. J was trimmed by 5 bases and V by 5 bases; bases with no gene match: 5. CDR3 length equals 15 residues. The CDR3 DNA sequence: TGTGCCAGCAGCCCTCTGGGACTAGCGGACAATGAGCAGTTCTTC. Translated, it gives CASSPLGLADNEQFF. The whole variable domain, filled in from reference TRBV7-6 and TRBJ2-1, reads GAGVSQSPRYKVTKRGQDVALRCDPISGHVSLYWYRQALGQGPEFLTYFNYEAQQDKSGLPNDRFSAERPEGSISTLTIQRTEQRDSAMYRCASSPLGLADNEQFFGPGTRLTVL.

The rearrangement joins TRBV11-2 to TRBJ2-3; D remains unclear. Trimming left V 1 base short and J 4 bases short, with 3 bases between. The CDR3 is 12 residues long. From germline, CDR1 is SGHAT and CDR2 FQNNGV. In DNA, the CDR3 is TGTGCCAGCAGCTTAGTTCCAGATACGCAGTATTTT. Translation gives CASSLVPDTQYF.

In this sample, this clonotype turned up once. This rearrangement joins TRBV20-1 to TRBJ2-4, with no clear D. Germline V gene lookup returns CDR1 DFQATT and CDR2 SNEGSKA (reference sequence). V dropped 6 bases and J dropped 9 bases, with 18 bases sitting between them. This CDR3 is built from 13 residues. CDR3: CSAQDPQKGIQYF. The CDR3 coding sequence is TGCAGTGCCCAAGACCCCCAGAAGGGCATTCAGTACTTC.

The chain uses TRBV7-3 and TRBJ1-1; D gene unclear. The CDR3 runs to 13 residues. Trimming pared 5 bases from V and 5 bases from J, leaving 12 bases between. The V gene's germline CDR1 is SGHTA and CDR2 FQGTGA. The CDR3 reads CASSPPPFTEAFF. The CDR3 nucleotides read TGTGCCAGCAGCCCTCCCCCGTTTACTGAAGCTTTCTTT.

This chain uses TRBV5-4 with TRBJ2-3; D uncertain. The CDR3 loop spans 15 amino acids. V was pared by 4 bases and J by 2 bases, with 14 bases between. The germline V gene has CDR1 SGHNT and CDR2 YYREEE (reference sequence). CDR3 in amino acids: CASSGLLDSTDTQYF. The CDR3 DNA is TGTGCCAGCAGCGGCCTACTGGATTCCACAGATACGCAGTATTTT.

This chain joins TRBV20-1 and TRBJ1-3, with D hard to call. V lost 3 bases, J lost 4 bases, and 7 bases lay in between. CDR1 is DFQATT, CDR2 SNEGSKA, per germline (reference sequence). This CDR3 comprises 12 residues. In DNA, the CDR3 is TGCAGTGCTAGGGTCAGGGGAAACACCATATATTTT. Its protein product is CSARVRGNTIYF.

This clonotype showed up just a few times. The gene calls are TRBV6-2 or TRBV6-3 and TRBJ1-1; D unclear. This CDR3 region has 14 residues. V lost 0 bases and J 4 bases, leaving 9 bases between the germline ends. Germline V lookup: CDR1 MNHEY, CDR2 SVGEGT. CDR3 bases: TGTGCCAGCAGTTACTCGAGGCGCGGCACTGAAGCTTTCTTT. It specifies CASSYSRRGTEAFF.

The rearrangement uses TRBV28 and TRBJ1-5; TRBD1 agrees at 8 bases. Germline-derived CDR1 and CDR2 are MDHEN and SYDVKM. Germline trimming cut 5 bases from V and 7 bases from J; bases unmatched to any gene: 10. The CDR3 length is 15 residues. CDR3 loop: CASSAAGQARQPQHF. The CDR3 DNA reads as TGTGCCAGCAGTGCCGCGGGACAGGCCAGGCAGCCCCAGCATTTT.

CDR3 nucleotides: TGTGCCAGCAGTCGAACAGTAGAGAGCTCCTACGAGCAGTACTTC. Translated, it gives CASSRTVESSYEQYF. The chain couples TRBV6-1 to TRBJ2-7; D uncertain. The CDR3 spans 15 residues. Trimming stripped 5 bases from V and 0 bases from J, with 14 bases between. The germline V gene has CDR1 MNHNS and CDR2 SASEGT.

This clonotype was counted between two and nine times. V gene TRBV25-1 combines with J gene TRBJ2-3, with D possibly being TRBD1 (5 bases). The CDR3 length is 13 residues. The V gene lost 7 bases and the J gene lost 4 bases, with 12 bases spanning the gap. Looked up from germline, CDR1 is MGHDK and CDR2 is SYGVNS. CDR3 coding DNA: TGTGCCAGCATGACAGAGTTCTCAGATACGCAGTATTTT. Translated: CASMTEFSDTQYF. The variable domain in full, completed from reference TRBV25-1 and TRBJ2-3, reads EADIYQTPRYLVIGTGKKITLECSQTMGHDKMYWYQQDPGMELHLIHYSYGVNSTEKGDLSSESTVSRIRTEHFPLTLESARPSHTSQYLCASMTEFSDTQYFGPGTRLTVL.